The TCR beta chain described here comes from a study of cytomegalovirus exposure and HLA in healthy donors. A single count supports this clone. Its matching antigen is unknown. Study-level findings and limits: Later work associated fewer than 20,000 TCR beta sequences with HLA alleles at 0.05 false discovery rate. The productive fraction for most TCR beta V segments was about 87% or about 30% in an earlier analysis. Later, an analysis showed that TCR beta chains associated with HLA were more clonally expanded than others that were equally common.

V lost 2 bases to trimming and J lost 3 bases; unmatched junction nucleotides: 5. Germline V gene sequence: CDR1 SGHTA, CDR2 FQGNSA. The CDR3 contains 16 residues. 13 Jbeta primers and 60 Vbeta primers were used for the PCR. Measured with immunoSEQ multiplex PCR; TCRdb has only the in-frame clones, and not every one. The table includes fewer than 70,000 clones, approximately 83% detected once. The chain combines TRBV7-2 with TRBJ2-7; 12 nucleotides line up with TRBD1. The sequencing input was PBMCs. This TCR came from a man between 40 and 49 years old in good health and CMV-seronegative. CDR3 nucleotides: TGTGCCAGCAGCTTATCGGGACAGGGGGCTGGCTACGAGCAGTACTTC. It encodes CASSLSGQGAGYEQYF.